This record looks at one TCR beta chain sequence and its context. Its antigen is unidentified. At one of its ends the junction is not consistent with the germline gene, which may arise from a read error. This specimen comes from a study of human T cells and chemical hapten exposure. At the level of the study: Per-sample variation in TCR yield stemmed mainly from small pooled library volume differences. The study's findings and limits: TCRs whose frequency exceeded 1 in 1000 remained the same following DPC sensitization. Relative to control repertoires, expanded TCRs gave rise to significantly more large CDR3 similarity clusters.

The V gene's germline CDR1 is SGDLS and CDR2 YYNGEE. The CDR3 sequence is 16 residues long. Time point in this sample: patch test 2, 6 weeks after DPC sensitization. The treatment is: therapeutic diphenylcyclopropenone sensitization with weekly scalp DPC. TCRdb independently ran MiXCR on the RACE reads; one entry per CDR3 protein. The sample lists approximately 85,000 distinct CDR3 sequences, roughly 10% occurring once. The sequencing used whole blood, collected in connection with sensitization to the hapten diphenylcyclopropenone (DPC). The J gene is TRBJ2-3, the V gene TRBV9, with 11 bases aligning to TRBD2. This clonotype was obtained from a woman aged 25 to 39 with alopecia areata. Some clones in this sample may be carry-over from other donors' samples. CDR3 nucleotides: TGTGCCAGCAGCGGTACTAGCGGGAGTTGGACAGATACGCTGTATTTT. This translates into CASSGTSGSWTDTLYF.